These 5 T cell receptor beta chains share one sample of origin, sequenced in a study of identical twins. TCRdb re-analysed the 5' RACE reads in MiXCR, keeping a single row per CDR3 protein. The table includes about 790,000 distinct CDR3 sequences, 15% to 20% detected once. Another study also made use of these data, one on T cells expressing NK-cell markers.

Sequenced sample: PBMCs. These receptor sequences come from a woman under 30 in good health.

There are a few counts of this clonotype. This chain uses TRBV11-3 with TRBJ2-2; D might be TRBD2 (7 bases). The V and J ends lost 8 bases and 0 bases respectively, with 16 bases between them. Germline-derived CDR1 and CDR2 are SGHNT and YENEEA. The CDR3 covers 16 residues. CDR3 coding DNA: TGTGCCAGCGGCAGTGGCGGGGGCGCGAACACCGGGGAGCTGTTTTTT. This codes for CASGSGGGANTGELFF.

The chain combines TRBV20-1 with TRBJ1-2, with TRBD1 identical over 7 bases. Unmatched junction bases numbered 12, after V lost 6 bases and J lost 8 bases. Germline values: CDR1 DFQATT, CDR2 SNEGSKA (reference sequence). The CDR3 length is 13 residues. The DNA of the CDR3 is TGCAGTGCCGCCCCGGACAGGAGTCTCGGCTACACCTTC. It yields the protein CSAAPDRSLGYTF.

The chain is built from TRBV3-1 and TRBJ2-7; perhaps TRBD1 as D (5 bases). This CDR3 is 14 amino acids long. V lost 1 base and J lost 7, with 14 bases in between. Germline loops: CDR1 LGHDT, CDR2 YNNKEL (reference sequence). The CDR3 spells CASSQALRAGEQYF. CDR3 nucleotide sequence: TGTGCCAGCAGCCAAGCCCTCCGGGCAGGGGAGCAGTACTTC.

The chain uses TRBV24-1 and TRBJ2-3, with D tentatively TRBD2 (5 bases). Trimming cost V 5 bases and J 0 bases, with 8 bases left between them. The CDR3 is 14 residues long. Germline assignment: CDR1 KGHDR and CDR2 SFDVKD. For the CDR3, the DNA is TGTGCCACCAGTGCTCGGGGAAGCACAGATACGCAGTATTTT. Amino acid sequence: CATSARGSTDTQYF.

This clonotype was observed a few times. The rearrangement links TRBV5-1 to TRBJ2-2; D is unresolved. The CDR3 is made up of 15 amino acids. V was pared by 0 bases and J by 1 base, with 7 bases between. Germline loops: CDR1 SGHRS, CDR2 YFSETQ. CDR3 coding DNA: TGCGCCAGCAGCTTGGGTCCCAAGAACACCGGGGAGCTGTTTTTT. This codes for CASSLGPKNTGELFF. Full variable domain (remainder filled in from reference TRBV5-1 and TRBJ2-2): KAGVTQTPRYLIKTRGQQVTLSCSPISGHRSVSWYQQTPGQGLQFLFEYFSETQRNKGNFPGRFSGRQFSNSRSEMNVSTLELGDSALYLCASSLGPKNTGELFFGEGSRLTVL.